A selection of T cell receptor beta chains follows, all from one sample in a study of CD8+ T cells in alopecia areata. The data were produced by immunoSEQ multiplex PCR, yet TCRdb's version contains in-frame clones alone and is incomplete. The sample has fewer than 250,000 clones; approximately 45% are singletons. Sample: CD4+ T cells sorted from blood, taken at roughly week 38, from a patient treated with tofacitinib. These receptors all stem from a human donor with alopecia areata. CDR3s include the opening cysteine and the closing phenylalanine or tryptophan. Each record gives: clone size, D gene, J gene, V gene, CDR3 DNA, CDR3 protein. D genes are given only for firm matches. Clone sizes are given selectively: once, few, many, or a class where the clone is expanded.

>NA|NA|TRBJ2-3|TRBV18
TGTGCCAGCTCACCTTATGGACTGCCAGATACGCAGTATTTT
CASSPYGLPDTQYF
>NA|NA|TRBJ1-2|TRBV29-1
TGCAGCGCCGACAGGTTCGACCGCTATGGCTACACCTTC
CSADRFDRYGYTF
>once|NA|TRBJ2-3|TRBV5-1
TGCGCCAGCAGCTTGGATAGCGGTCGCACAGATACGCAGTATTTT
CASSLDSGRTDTQYF
>NA|NA|TRBJ2-2|TRBV5-1
TGCGCCAGCAGCTCGACGATCTCGGTGGCGGGAGGGGAGCTGTTTTTT
CASSSTISVAGGELFF
>few|TRBD2|TRBJ2-3|TRBV7-3
TGTGCCAGCAAGAGGCGGGGGGTGGACACAGATACGCAGTATTTT
CASKRRGVDTDTQYF
>many|NA|TRBJ2-3|TRBV18
TGTGCCAGCTCACCACCGTCAGATACGCAGTATTTT
CASSPPSDTQYF
>once|NA|TRBJ2-7|TRBV4-3
TGCGCCAGCAGCCAAGATTGGGTGAAGGAGCAGTACTTC
CASSQDWVKEQYF
>NA|NA|TRBJ2-3|TRBV5-1
TGCGCCAGCAGCTCTTTAGTGAGCACAGATACGCAGTATTTT
CASSSLVSTDTQYF
>few|NA|TRBJ2-5|TRBV19
TGTGCCAGTGCCGGGACAAAGGAGACCCAGTACTTC
CASAGTKETQYF
>few|NA|TRBJ1-4|TRBV4-1
TGCGCCAGCAGCCTCCTGGGGCTCCCCGGGGAAAAACTGTTTTTT
CASSLLGLPGEKLFF
>NA|NA|TRBJ1-1|TRBV30
TGTGCCTGCACGGGACCTCGGGGGGTGAACACTGAAGCTTTCTTT
CACTGPRGVNTEAFF
>NA|NA|TRBJ1-1|TRBV4-1
TGCGCCAGCAGCCAAGACCCGGGGTTACACGGAAACACTGAAGCTTTCTTT
CASSQDPGLHGNTEAFF
>NA|NA|TRBJ2-3|TRBV7-3
TGTGCCAGCAGCTTAAACCTGGATACGCAGTATTTT
CASSLNLDTQYF
>NA|NA|TRBJ1-2|TRBV6-6
TGTGCCAGCCTAGAGGTTAGGTATGGCTACACCTTC
CASLEVRYGYTF
>few|NA|TRBJ1-1|TRBV11-2
TGTGCCAGCAGCCGCCAGTCCTCAAATCCGGACACTGAAGCTTTCTTT
CASSRQSSNPDTEAFF
>NA|NA|TRBJ2-7|TRBV30
TGTGCCTCGACAAGCGGCTCCTACGAGCAGTACTTC
CASTSGSYEQYF
>few|TRBD1|TRBJ1-5|TRBV28
TGTGCCAGCAGTCCTACCGACAGGGGACCTCAGCCCCAGCATTTT
CASSPTDRGPQPQHF
>few|NA|TRBJ2-5|TRBV20-1
TGCAGTGCCGCGGGGCCGGAGACCCAGTACTTC
CSAAGPETQYF
>NA|TRBD1|TRBJ1-2|TRBV15
TGTGCCACCAGCAGAGACCCGGGACAGCTCTATGGCTACACCTTC
CATSRDPGQLYGYTF
>NA|NA|TRBJ2-5|TRBV29-1
TGCAGCGTTGAAGAGGCAGGTCAACGTGGAGAGACCCAGTACTTC
CSVEEAGQRGETQYF
>few|NA|TRBJ2-2|TRBV19
TGTGCCAGTAGTACGGGGATACAGGTCGGGGAGCTGTTTTTT
CASSTGIQVGELFF
>few|NA|TRBJ2-5|TRBV6-5
TGTGCCAGCAGTTACCAGGGGATGGAGACCCAGTACTTC
CASSYQGMETQYF
>NA|NA|TRBJ2-2|TRBV6-5
TGTGCCGTAGGTGGACCGAACACCGGGGAGCTGTTTTTT
CAVGGPNTGELFF
>few|NA|TRBJ2-2|TRBV9
TGTGCCAGCAGCCCCCGGACCCTGGCCGGGGAGCTGTTTTTT
CASSPRTLAGELFF
>NA|TRBD1|TRBJ2-1|TRBV30
TGTGCCTGGAGAACACCAGGGGGTGGGCAGTTCTTC
CAWRTPGGGQFF
>NA|NA|TRBJ2-7|TRBV7-2
TGTGCCAGCAGCCCCACCGTGGCGGAGCAGTACTTC
CASSPTVAEQYF
>NA|NA|TRBJ2-3|TRBV29-1
TGCAGCGTTGAACCGGAATGGGATACGCAGTATTTT
CSVEPEWDTQYF
>NA|NA|TRBJ2-3|TRBV4-3
TGCGCCAGCAGCCAAGATGTGGGAGGTGGGACAGATACGCAGTATTTT
CASSQDVGGGTDTQYF
>NA|TRBD2|TRBJ2-7|TRBV4-2
TGTGCCAGCAGCCAAGTGTGGAGCGGGACTAGCGGGAGGAGGACCTACGAGCAGTACTTC
CASSQVWSGTSGRRTYEQYF
>few|TRBD2|TRBJ2-1|TRBV15
TGTGCCACCAGCAGAGATTCGAGCGGGCGGGAGGTCCGGACAAGGGAGCAGTTCTTC
CATSRDSSGREVRTREQFF
>few|TRBD2|TRBJ2-4|TRBV2
TGTGCCACCGGGACTAGCGGGAGTACCGCCAAAAACATTCAGTACTTC
CATGTSGSTAKNIQYF
>NA|NA|TRBJ1-2|TRBV18
TGTGCCAGCTCCGAGTTAGAGAACTATGGCTACACCTTC
CASSELENYGYTF
>NA|NA|TRBJ1-2|TRBV29-1
TGCAGCGTTGTGAGTCCTAACTATGGCTACACCTTC
CSVVSPNYGYTF
>NA|TRBD1|TRBJ1-4|TRBV30
TGTGCCTGGGAGGCAGGACAGGGCAATGAAAAACTGTTTTTT
CAWEAGQGNEKLFF
>few|NA|TRBJ2-6|TRBV5-6
TGTGCCAGCAGCCCCCGGGCGGGGACTGGGGCCAACGTCCTGACTTTC
CASSPRAGTGANVLTF
>few|NA|TRBJ2-3|TRBV14
TGTGCCAGCAGCCAACAGACCGGGACCCTTCAGTATTTT
CASSQQTGTLQYF
>NA|NA|TRBJ2-3|TRBV30
TGTGCCTGGAGTCAGGCCGATACGCAGTATTTT
CAWSQADTQYF
>NA|NA|TRBJ2-3|TRBV30
TGTGCCTGGAGCGCATCCTCGGATACGCAGTATTTT
CAWSASSDTQYF
>NA|NA|TRBJ1-5|TRBV2
TGTGCCAGCAGTTTTGTCCAGGTGGATCAGCCCCAGCATTTT
CASSFVQVDQPQHF
>few|NA|TRBJ2-1|TRBV5-4
TGTGCCAGCAGCTTGGCACGTGGTCTAGCGAACAATGAGCAGTTCTTC
CASSLARGLANNEQFF
>few|NA|TRBJ1-5|TRBV4-1
TGCGCCAGCAGCCAAGATGGAGCCAATCAGCCCCAGCATTTT
CASSQDGANQPQHF
>NA|TRBD1|TRBJ2-5|TRBV5-1
TGCGCCAGCAGCCCCCAGCCGGACAGGGAAGAGACCCAGTACTTC
CASSPQPDREETQYF
>few|NA|TRBJ2-4|TRBV29-1
TGCAGCGTTGAACGGGCAGGAGCCAAAAACATTCAGTACTTC
CSVERAGAKNIQYF
>NA|NA|TRBJ2-7|TRBV6-6
TGTGCCAGCGCACGGGAATCCTACGAGCAGTACTTC
CASARESYEQYF
>NA|TRBD2|TRBJ2-7|TRBV18
TGTGCCAGCTCAGGACTAGCGGGAGCCTACGAGCAGTACTTC
CASSGLAGAYEQYF
>NA|TRBD1|TRBJ1-1|TRBV6-5
TGTGCCAGCAGTTCAGGACAGGGAAGGTCTGAAGCTTTCTTT
CASSSGQGRSEAFF
>NA|TRBD1|TRBJ1-4|TRBV25-1
TGTGCCAGCAGTGCCTTCCCCGGGACAGGGAACTCCCCCGAAAAACTGTTTTTT
CASSAFPGTGNSPEKLFF
>once|NA|TRBJ2-1|TRBV5-1
TGCGCCAGCAGCCCCCTGGTAAGCGGGGAGCAGTTCTTC
CASSPLVSGEQFF
>NA|NA|TRBJ2-2|TRBV27
TGTGCCAGCAGTTCCGCCCTGGACCTTGGCCAGCTGTTTTTT
CASSSALDLGQLFF
>NA|NA|TRBJ1-1|TRBV30
TGTGCCTGGAGTCCATCGAAGGGGGAAGCTTTCTTT
CAWSPSKGEAFF
>few|TRBD1|TRBJ2-6|TRBV7-9
TGTGCCAGCAGCGCGACAGGGCCGGGGGCCAACGTCCTGACTTTC
CASSATGPGANVLTF
>few|NA|TRBJ1-2|TRBV19
TGTGCCAGTAGTTTCCGCCATGGCTACACCTTC
CASSFRHGYTF
>NA|NA|TRBJ1-1|TRBV30
TGTGCCTGGAGTGTAGTTAAATCTGAGTTAAGGACTGAAGCTTTCTTT
CAWSVVKSELRTEAFF
>few|TRBD2|TRBJ2-1|TRBV29-1
TGCAGCGAATTAGCGGGAGGGCCTGGGGAGCAGTTCTTC
CSELAGGPGEQFF
>many|NA|TRBJ2-7|TRBV28
TGTGCCAGCAGTCGACAGCACTACGAGCAGTACTTC
CASSRQHYEQYF
>NA|NA|TRBJ2-6|TRBV9
TGTGCCAGCAGCTATAAGGCTGGGGCCAACGTCCTGACTTTC
CASSYKAGANVLTF
>few|NA|TRBJ2-2|TRBV2
TGTGCCAGCAGACGGGACACCTCGAACACCGGGGAGCTGTTTTTT
CASRRDTSNTGELFF
>NA|NA|TRBJ2-5|TRBV7-9
TGTGCCAGCAGCCGTAAAACGGGGCTCCAAGAGACCCAGTACTTC
CASSRKTGLQETQYF
>few|TRBD2|TRBJ2-1|TRBV29-1
TGCAGCGTTGCGACTAGCGGGAGGAATGAGCAGTTCTTC
CSVATSGRNEQFF
>NA|NA|TRBJ2-4|TRBV28
TGTGCCAGCAGTTTACCCGCAGGGGCCAAAAACATTCAGTACTTC
CASSLPAGAKNIQYF